The 8 T cell receptor beta chains reported below all come from one sample, sequenced in a study of shared clonotypes between healthy human individuals. Libraries were prepared by immunoSEQ multiplex PCR; TCRdb keeps only in-frame clonotypes and omits some of them. Of 950,000 to 1,100,000 clones listed, about 75% are singletons. The sample consisted of memory CD4+ T cells sorted from blood. The subset is: CD45RA-negative fraction. These receptor sequences come from a young man in good health.

The chain employs TRBV19 and TRBJ1-1; no definite D call. The CDR3 length is 12 residues. CDR1 LNHDA and CDR2 SQIVND come from the germline V gene (reference sequence). Trimming took off 9 bases at V and 4 bases at J, with 12 bases between the two ends. The CDR3 nucleotides read TGTGCCAGCCGCCAACGGGGCACTGAAGCTTTCTTT. It is translated as CASRQRGTEAFF.

The rearrangement uses TRBV28 and TRBJ2-5; possibly TRBD2 for D (6 bases). The CDR3 totals 15 residues. Germline V CDR1 and CDR2: MDHEN, SYDVKM. The V gene lost 5 bases and the J gene lost 3 bases, with 16 bases spanning the gap. The CDR3 loop reads CASSGAGWEEETQYF. CDR3 nucleotides: TGTGCCAGCAGTGGGGCGGGGTGGGAGGAAGAGACCCAGTACTTC.

V and J are TRBV6-1 and TRBJ2-1, with D tentatively TRBD2 (5 bases). CDR1 is MNHNS, CDR2 SASEGT, per germline. The CDR3 has 12 residues. The ends were cut back, 6 bases at V and 12 bases at J, with 15 bases in the middle. The CDR3 nucleotides are TGTGCCAGCAGCGAACTCGGGATGCGGCAGTTCTTC. It codes for CASSELGMRQFF.

This chain links TRBV28 with TRBJ2-1; TRBD2 agrees at 7 bases. CDR3 size: 15 residues. Per the germline V gene, CDR1 is MDHEN and CDR2 is SYDVKM. Germline trimming cut 6 bases from V and 7 bases from J; bases unmatched to any gene: 12. The CDR3 DNA follows: TGTGCCAGCAGGGACCCGGGGGAGGGGAGAAATGAGCAGTTCTTC. Translated, it gives CASRDPGEGRNEQFF.

Only a few counts were recorded for this clone. The chain couples TRBV25-1 to TRBJ1-1, with 9 bases matching TRBD1. With V trimmed by 2 bases and J by 10 bases, 8 bases remained unmatched. The CDR3 has 14 amino acids. Germline loops: CDR1 MGHDK, CDR2 SYGVNS. The CDR3 spells CASSEAGQGRGAFF. CDR3 nucleotides: TGTGCCAGCAGTGAAGCGGGACAGGGTCGGGGAGCTTTCTTT.

Worth noting for this clone: This same CDR3 is encoded by further DNA sequences in the sample. The CDR3 DNA is TGTGCCATCAGTGAGAATAATCAGCCCCAGCATTTT. This sequence encodes CAISENNQPQHF. The genes are TRBV10-3 and TRBJ1-5; D is uncertain. Germline CDR1 is ENHRY and CDR2 is SYGVKD. Trimming pared 2 bases from V and 4 bases from J, leaving 3 bases between. The CDR3 consists of 12 residues.

The chain has TRBV5-6 and TRBJ2-7; 10 bases are shared with TRBD2. In germline, CDR1 is SGHDT, CDR2 YYEEEE. V trimming: 4 bases; J trimming: 2 bases; junction bases outside the gene matches: 6. The CDR3 has 15 residues. The CDR3 region is CASSGTSVSPYEQYF. In DNA, the CDR3 is TGTGCCAGCAGCGGGACTAGCGTCTCCCCCTACGAGCAGTACTTC. The full variable domain, in which reference TRBV5-6 and TRBJ2-7 provide the parts outside the CDR3, is DAGVTQSPTHLIKTRGQQVTLRCSPKSGHDTVSWYQQALGQGPQFIFQYYEEEERQRGNFPDRFSGHQFPNYSSELNVNALLLGDSALYLCASSGTSVSPYEQYFGPGTRLTVT.

This sequence joins TRBV6-6 and TRBJ1-2; TRBD1 is a possible D gene (5 bases). The CDR3 has 16 amino acids. The germline V gene has CDR1 MNHNY and CDR2 SVGAGI (reference sequence). Trimming removed 4 bases from V and 2 bases from J, with 17 bases in between. CDR3 sequence: CASSWDPMSKNYGYTF. CDR3 nucleotide sequence: TGTGCCAGCAGTTGGGACCCGATGTCAAAAAACTATGGCTACACCTTC.